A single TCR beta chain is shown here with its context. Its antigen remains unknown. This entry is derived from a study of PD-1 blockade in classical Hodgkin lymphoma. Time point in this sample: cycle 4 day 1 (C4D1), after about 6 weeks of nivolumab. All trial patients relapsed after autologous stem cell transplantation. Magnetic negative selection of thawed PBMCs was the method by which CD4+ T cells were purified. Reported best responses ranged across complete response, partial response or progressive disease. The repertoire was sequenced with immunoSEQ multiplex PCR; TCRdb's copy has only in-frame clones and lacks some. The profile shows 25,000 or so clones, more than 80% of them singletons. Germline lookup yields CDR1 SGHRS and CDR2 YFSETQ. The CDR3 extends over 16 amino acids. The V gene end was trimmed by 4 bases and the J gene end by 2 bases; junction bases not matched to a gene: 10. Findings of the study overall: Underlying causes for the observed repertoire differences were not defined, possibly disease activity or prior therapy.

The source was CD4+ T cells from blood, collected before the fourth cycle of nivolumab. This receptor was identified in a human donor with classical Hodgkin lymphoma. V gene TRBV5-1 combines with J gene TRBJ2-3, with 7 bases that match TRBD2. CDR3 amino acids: CASSRGQAGFTDTQYF. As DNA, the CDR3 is TGCGCCAGCAGCCGAGGTCAAGCGGGATTCACAGATACGCAGTATTTT.